The 9 T cell receptor beta chains given below trace back to one sample, sequenced in a study of glioma-infiltrating T cells (dated by TCRdb to about 2016). The data were produced on an Illumina MiSeq. The iRepertoire nested amplicon-rescue multiplex PCR (arm-PCR) platform was used to amplify TCR alpha and beta CDR3 regions from RNA. The public reads were quality trimmed at Q25 with fastp and then assembled into clones with MiXCR by TCRdb, keeping productive beta chains. For every CDR3 protein sequence, its rows merge into one entry that carries the most common genes and DNA. This sample has under 200,000 distinct CDR3 sequences in its table, and around 42% of those were observed once. The ten biggest clones cover 5.2% of the sample. Sequencing input: glioma tissue, nonneoplastic brain tissue, or PBMCs (not recorded which). The receptors derive from a human donor with low-grade glioma or glioblastoma, undergoing nonglioma brain surgery, or in good health (not recorded which).

J is TRBJ1-5 and V is TRBV6-2 or TRBV6-3; D might be TRBD1 (5 bases). The length of the CDR3 is 14 residues. CDR1 and CDR2 (germline): MNHEY, SVGEGT. The ends were cut back, 4 bases at V and 4 bases at J, with 11 bases in the middle. The CDR3 DNA sequence: TGTGCCAGCAGTTTACAGGATTTTAATCAGCCCCAGCATTTT. Protein sequence: CASSLQDFNQPQHF.

This clonotype has a handful of counts. Just one base apart from a much larger clone, this may be a read error. CDR3 DNA sequence: TGTGCCAGCAGCAATATGACTAGCGGGAGCACAGATACGCAGTATTTT. This gives the protein CASSNMTSGSTDTQYF. The chain employs TRBV6-1 and TRBJ2-3, with 10 bases identical to TRBD2. Germline-derived CDR1 and CDR2 are MNHNS and SASEGT. This CDR3 has 16 amino acids. V gave up 6 bases and J gave up 0 bases; unmatched junction bases: 6.

The CDR3 spells CASSHGLAPYNEQFF. As DNA, the CDR3 is TGTGCCAGCAGCCACGGACTAGCCCCCTACAATGAGCAGTTCTTC. This chain joins TRBV12-3 or TRBV12-4 and TRBJ2-1; the match to TRBD2 covers 8 bases. This CDR3 region has 15 residues. Trimming at V came to 6 bases and at J to 2 bases, leaving 6 bases not matched to a gene.

This clonotype was observed once. This may stem from a read error, because a much larger clone lies one nucleotide away. The V gene is TRBV2, the J gene TRBJ1-4; D possibly corresponds to TRBD1 (6 bases). The CDR3 contains 14 residues. Germline V gives CDR1 SNHLY, CDR2 FYNNEI. DNA for the CDR3: TGTGCCAGCAGTGACGGGGGGACAAATGAAAAACCGTTTTTT. Residues: CASSDGGTNEKPFF.

J is TRBJ1-3 and V is TRBV3-1, with D unclear. The V and J ends lost 2 bases and 0 bases respectively, with 8 bases between them. Germline loops: CDR1 LGHDT, CDR2 YNNKEL (reference sequence). The CDR3 has 15 amino acids. The CDR3 loop is CASSQFLSSGNTIYF. CDR3 bases: TGTGCCAGCAGCCAATTCCTTTCCTCTGGAAACACCATATATTTT.

The gene calls are TRBV2 and TRBJ2-5, with D maybe TRBD1 (5 bases). Germline V gives CDR1 SNHLY, CDR2 FYNNEI. The CDR3 loop spans 13 amino acids. Trimming removed 4 bases from V and 0 bases from J, with 6 bases in between. The CDR3 loop reads CASSGQNQETQYF. The CDR3 DNA follows: TGTGCCAGCAGTGGACAGAACCAAGAGACCCAGTACTTC.

For this clonotype: A much larger clone sits a single nucleotide away, making a read error possible. The chain combines TRBV20-1 with TRBJ2-3, with unresolved D. The J call is doubtful: the DNA matches TRBJ1-5 better. CDR1 and CDR2 from the germline V gene are DFQATT and SNEGSKA (reference sequence). This CDR3 is built from 12 residues. The CDR3 nucleotides read TGCAGTGCCCGAACCCTTACAGATACGCAGCATTTT. This gives the protein CSARTLTDTQHF.

Details on this clonotype: This could be a read error, since a much larger clone is one nucleotide away. The CDR3 sequence is CAITHSYEQYF. The CDR3 coding sequence is TGTGCCATCACACATTCCTACGAGCAGTACTTC. The chain couples TRBV10-3 to TRBJ2-7; D is uncertain. The V gene's germline CDR1 is ENHRY and CDR2 SYGVKD. V shed 7 bases and J shed 1 base, with 5 bases lying between them. The CDR3 has 11 amino acids.

This clonotype was detected many times. The chain has TRBV3-1 and TRBJ1-1; D remains ambiguous. The germline V and J ends were trimmed by 6 bases and 1 base, with 3 bases remaining between them. Germline-derived CDR1 and CDR2 are LGHDT and YNNKEL (reference sequence). The CDR3 covers 11 residues. The CDR3 nucleotides read TGTGCCAGCAGTAGGAACACTGAAGCTTTCTTT. Translating it yields CASSRNTEAFF.